This is a list of T cell receptor beta chains from one sample in a study of blood T cell repertoires in COVID-19. Some clones are missing from TCRdb's copy, which holds only in-frame ones; the method was immunoSEQ multiplex PCR. The sample holds hundreds of thousands of clones, about 87% seen once. The specimen sequenced was PBMCs or T cells enriched from blood (not recorded which). The receptor source for this set is a woman between 40 and 50 years old with acute COVID-19. CDR3s include the opening cysteine and the closing phenylalanine or tryptophan. The order of the fields is J gene, D gene, V gene, clone size, CDR3 DNA, CDR3 protein. D genes are given only for firm matches. Clone size appears in some rows only: once, few, many, or a class for an expanded clone.

j_gene: TRBJ1-1; d_gene: NA; v_gene: TRBV7-8; abundance: NA; CDR3nt: TGTGCCAGCAGCTTCGGGGAAGTGAGCACTGAAGCTTTCTTT; CDR3aa: CASSFGEVSTEAFF
j_gene: TRBJ2-1; d_gene: NA; v_gene: TRBV27; abundance: NA; CDR3nt: TGTGCCAGCAGTTTCTGGGACTTAAACAATGAGCAGTTCTTC; CDR3aa: CASSFWDLNNEQFF
j_gene: TRBJ2-2; d_gene: TRBD1; v_gene: TRBV7-6; abundance: NA; CDR3nt: TGTGCCAGCAGCTCTGGGACAGGCATTAACACCGGGGAGCTGTTTTTT; CDR3aa: CASSSGTGINTGELFF
j_gene: TRBJ1-1; d_gene: NA; v_gene: TRBV11-2; abundance: NA; CDR3nt: TGTGCCAGCAGCTTAAGGGGAGGGAGCACTGAAGCTTTCTTT; CDR3aa: CASSLRGGSTEAFF
j_gene: TRBJ2-2; d_gene: NA; v_gene: TRBV6-5; abundance: NA; CDR3nt: TGTGCCAGCACCGAAAACAGGGACACCGGGGAGCTGTTTTTT; CDR3aa: CASTENRDTGELFF
j_gene: TRBJ2-1; d_gene: TRBD2; v_gene: TRBV6-2/TRBV6-3; abundance: NA; CDR3nt: TGTGCCAGCAGCATCGGGACTAGCTCCTACAATGAGCAGTTCTTC; CDR3aa: CASSIGTSSYNEQFF
j_gene: TRBJ2-7; d_gene: NA; v_gene: TRBV4-2; abundance: NA; CDR3nt: TGTGCCAGCAGCCAAGGGGCCCCCGGAACCTCCTACGAGCAGTACTTC; CDR3aa: CASSQGAPGTSYEQYF
j_gene: TRBJ1-2; d_gene: TRBD1; v_gene: TRBV28; abundance: NA; CDR3nt: TGTGCCAGCAACCCGACAGGGGCCTATGGCTACACCTTC; CDR3aa: CASNPTGAYGYTF
j_gene: TRBJ1-2; d_gene: NA; v_gene: TRBV7-6; abundance: NA; CDR3nt: TGTGCCAGCAGCTCCGGGGGGCCCGGGGGTGTTTATGGCTACACCTTC; CDR3aa: CASSSGGPGGVYGYTF
j_gene: TRBJ1-2; d_gene: NA; v_gene: TRBV28; abundance: few; CDR3nt: TGTGCCAGCTATTGGCCCCGCGGCTACACCTTC; CDR3aa: CASYWPRGYTF
j_gene: TRBJ2-5; d_gene: NA; v_gene: TRBV28; abundance: once; CDR3nt: TGTGCCAGCGGACAGCCGTACCAAGAGACCCAGTACTTC; CDR3aa: CASGQPYQETQYF